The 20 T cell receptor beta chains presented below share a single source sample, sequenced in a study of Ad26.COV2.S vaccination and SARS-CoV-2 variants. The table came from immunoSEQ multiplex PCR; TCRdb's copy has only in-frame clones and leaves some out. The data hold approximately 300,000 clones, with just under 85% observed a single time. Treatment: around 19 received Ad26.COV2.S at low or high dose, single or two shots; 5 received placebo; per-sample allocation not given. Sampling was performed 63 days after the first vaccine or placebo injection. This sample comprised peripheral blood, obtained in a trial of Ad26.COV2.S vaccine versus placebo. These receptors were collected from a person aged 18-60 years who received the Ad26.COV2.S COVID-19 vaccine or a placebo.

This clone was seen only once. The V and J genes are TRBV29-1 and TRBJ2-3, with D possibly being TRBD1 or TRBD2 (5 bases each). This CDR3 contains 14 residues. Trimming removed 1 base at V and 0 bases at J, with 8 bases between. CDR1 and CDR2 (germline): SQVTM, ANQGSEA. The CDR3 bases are TGCAGCGTTGAAGGGGGACGAAGCACAGATACGCAGTATTTT. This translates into CSVEGGRSTDTQYF.

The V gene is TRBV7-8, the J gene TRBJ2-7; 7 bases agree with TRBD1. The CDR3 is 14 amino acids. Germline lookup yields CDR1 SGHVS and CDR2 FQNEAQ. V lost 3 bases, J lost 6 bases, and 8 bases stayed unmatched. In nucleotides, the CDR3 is TGTGCCAGCAGCTTTACTCATGGACAGGCCGAGCAGTACTTC. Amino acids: CASSFTHGQAEQYF. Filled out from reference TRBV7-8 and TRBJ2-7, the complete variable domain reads GAGVSQSPRYKVAKRGQDVALRCDPISGHVSLFWYQQALGQGPEFLTYFQNEAQLDKSGLPSDRFFAERPEGSVSTLKIQRTQQEDSAVYLCASSFTHGQAEQYFGPGTRLTVT.

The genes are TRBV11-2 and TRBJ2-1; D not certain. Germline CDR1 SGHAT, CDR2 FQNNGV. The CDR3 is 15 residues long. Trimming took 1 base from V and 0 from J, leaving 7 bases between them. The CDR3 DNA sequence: TGTGCCAGCAGCTTAGGGACCGTCTCCTACAATGAGCAGTTCTTC. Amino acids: CASSLGTVSYNEQFF.

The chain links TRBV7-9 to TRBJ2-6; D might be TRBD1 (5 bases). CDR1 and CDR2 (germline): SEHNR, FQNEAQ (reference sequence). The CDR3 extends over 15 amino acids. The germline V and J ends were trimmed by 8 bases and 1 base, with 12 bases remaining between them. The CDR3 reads CASLLRVSGANVLTF. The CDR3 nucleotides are TGTGCCAGCTTACTCAGGGTGTCTGGGGCCAACGTCCTGACTTTC.

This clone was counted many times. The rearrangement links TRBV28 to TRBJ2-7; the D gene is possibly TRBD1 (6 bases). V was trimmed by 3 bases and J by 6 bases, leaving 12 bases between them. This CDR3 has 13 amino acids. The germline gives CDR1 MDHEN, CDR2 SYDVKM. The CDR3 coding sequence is TGTGCCAGCAGTTTCTCAGGGGTTGGCGAGCAGTACTTC. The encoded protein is CASSFSGVGEQYF.

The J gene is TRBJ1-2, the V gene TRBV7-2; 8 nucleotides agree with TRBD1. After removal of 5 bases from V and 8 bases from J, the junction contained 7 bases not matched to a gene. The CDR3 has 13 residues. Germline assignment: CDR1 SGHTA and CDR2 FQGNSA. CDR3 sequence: CASSVRQGLGYTF. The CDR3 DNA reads TGTGCCAGCAGCGTTCGACAGGGGTTGGGCTACACCTTC.

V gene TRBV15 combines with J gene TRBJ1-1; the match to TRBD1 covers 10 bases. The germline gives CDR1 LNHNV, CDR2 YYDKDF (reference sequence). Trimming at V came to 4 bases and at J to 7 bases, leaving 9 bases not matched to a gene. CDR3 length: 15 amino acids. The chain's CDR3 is CATSNRDRGWGEAFF. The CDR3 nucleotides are TGTGCCACCAGCAACCGGGACAGGGGATGGGGTGAAGCTTTCTTT. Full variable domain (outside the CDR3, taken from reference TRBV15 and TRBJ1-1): DAMVIQNPRYQVTQFGKPVTLSCSQTLNHNVMYWYQQKSSQAPKLLFHYYDKDFNNEADTPDNFQSRRPNTSFCFLDIRSPGLGDTAMYLCATSNRDRGWGEAFFGQGTRLTVV.

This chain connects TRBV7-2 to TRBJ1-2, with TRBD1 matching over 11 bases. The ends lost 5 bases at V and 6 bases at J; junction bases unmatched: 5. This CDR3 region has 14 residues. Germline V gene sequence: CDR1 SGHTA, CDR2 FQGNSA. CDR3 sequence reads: CASSIRTGGNGYTF. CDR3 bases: TGTGCCAGCAGCATCCGGACAGGGGGCAATGGCTACACCTTC.

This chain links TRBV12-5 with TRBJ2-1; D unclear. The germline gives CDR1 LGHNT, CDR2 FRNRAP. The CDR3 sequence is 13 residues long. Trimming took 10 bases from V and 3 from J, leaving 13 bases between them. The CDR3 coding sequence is TGTGCTACCTTACTGGATGGCTACAATGAGCAGTTCTTC. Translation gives CATLLDGYNEQFF.

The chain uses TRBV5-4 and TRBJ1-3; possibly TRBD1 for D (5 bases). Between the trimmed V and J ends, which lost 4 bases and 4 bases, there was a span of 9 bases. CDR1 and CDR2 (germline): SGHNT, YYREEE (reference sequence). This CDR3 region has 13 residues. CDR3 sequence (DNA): TGTGCCAGCAGCCCCGGGACGGGAAACACCATATATTTT. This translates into CASSPGTGNTIYF.

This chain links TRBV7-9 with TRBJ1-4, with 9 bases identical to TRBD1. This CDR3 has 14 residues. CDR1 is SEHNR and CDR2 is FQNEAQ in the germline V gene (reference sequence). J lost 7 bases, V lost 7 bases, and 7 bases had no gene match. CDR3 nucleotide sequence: TGTGCCAGCATGACGACAGGGGGGTCTGAAAAACTGTTTTTT. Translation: CASMTTGGSEKLFF.

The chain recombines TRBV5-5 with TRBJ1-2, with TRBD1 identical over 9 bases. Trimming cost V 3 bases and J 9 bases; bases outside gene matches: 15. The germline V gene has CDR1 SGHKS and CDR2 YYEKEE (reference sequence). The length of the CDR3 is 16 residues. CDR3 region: CASSSSPGTGTISYTF. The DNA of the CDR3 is TGTGCCAGCAGCTCGAGTCCCGGGACAGGGACCATAAGCTACACCTTC.

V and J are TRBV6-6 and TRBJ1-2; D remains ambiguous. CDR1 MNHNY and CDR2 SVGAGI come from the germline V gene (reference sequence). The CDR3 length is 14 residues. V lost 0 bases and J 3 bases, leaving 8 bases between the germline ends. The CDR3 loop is CASSYSEGDYGYTF. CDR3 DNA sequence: TGTGCCAGCAGTTACTCGGAGGGAGACTATGGCTACACCTTC.

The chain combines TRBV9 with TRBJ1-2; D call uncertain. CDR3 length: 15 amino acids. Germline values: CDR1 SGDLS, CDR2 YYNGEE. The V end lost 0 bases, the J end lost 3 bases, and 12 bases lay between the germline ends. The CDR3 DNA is TGTGCCAGCAGCGTAGACCCAGCTCCTCACTATGGCTACACCTTC. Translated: CASSVDPAPHYGYTF. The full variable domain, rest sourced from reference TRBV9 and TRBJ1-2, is DSGVTQTPKHLITATGQRVTLRCSPRSGDLSVYWYQQSLDQGLQFLIQYYNGEERAKGNILERFSAQQFPDLHSELNLSSLELGDSALYFCASSVDPAPHYGYTFGSGTRLTVV.

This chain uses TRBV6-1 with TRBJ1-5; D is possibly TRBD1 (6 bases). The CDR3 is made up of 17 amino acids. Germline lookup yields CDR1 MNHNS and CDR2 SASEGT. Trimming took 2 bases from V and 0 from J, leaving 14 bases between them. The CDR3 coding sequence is TGTGCCAGCAGTGAAAAGGGAGGGGGAGTTAGCAATCAGCCCCAGCATTTT. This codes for CASSEKGGGVSNQPQHF.

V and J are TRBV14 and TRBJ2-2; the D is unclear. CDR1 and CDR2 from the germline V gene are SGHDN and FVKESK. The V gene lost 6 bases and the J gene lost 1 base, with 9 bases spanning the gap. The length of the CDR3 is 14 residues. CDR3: CASSWQVNTGELFF. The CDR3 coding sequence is TGTGCCAGCAGTTGGCAGGTGAACACCGGGGAGCTGTTTTTT. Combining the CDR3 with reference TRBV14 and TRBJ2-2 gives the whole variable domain EAGVTQFPSHSVIEKGQTVTLRCDPISGHDNLYWYRRVMGKEIKFLLHFVKESKQDESGMPNNRFLAERTGGTYSTLKVQPAELEDSGVYFCASSWQVNTGELFFGEGSRLTVL.

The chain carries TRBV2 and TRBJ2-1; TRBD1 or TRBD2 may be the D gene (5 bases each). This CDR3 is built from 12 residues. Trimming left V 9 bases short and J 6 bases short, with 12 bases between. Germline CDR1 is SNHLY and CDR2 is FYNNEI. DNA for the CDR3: TGTGCCAGGGGGACCGAGGGCAATGAGCAGTTCTTC. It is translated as CARGTEGNEQFF. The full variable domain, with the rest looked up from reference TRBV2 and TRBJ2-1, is EPEVTQTPSHQVTQMGQEVILRCVPISNHLYFYWYRQILGQKVEFLVSFYNNEISEKSEIFDDQFSVERPDGSNFTLKIRSTKLEDSAMYFCARGTEGNEQFFGPGTRLTVL.

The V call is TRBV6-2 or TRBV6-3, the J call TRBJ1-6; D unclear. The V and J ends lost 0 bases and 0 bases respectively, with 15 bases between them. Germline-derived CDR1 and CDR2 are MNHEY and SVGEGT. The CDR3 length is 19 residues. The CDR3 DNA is TGTGCCAGCAGTTACTCGAGCAGTCCCGCGAGCTCCTATAATTCACCCCTCCACTTT. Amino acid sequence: CASSYSSSPASSYNSPLHF.

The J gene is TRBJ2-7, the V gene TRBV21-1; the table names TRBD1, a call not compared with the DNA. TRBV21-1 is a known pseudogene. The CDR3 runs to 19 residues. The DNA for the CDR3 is TGTGCCAGCAGCAAATCTAAAGGGATCGGGCAGGGTAGAGACTACGAGCAGTACTTC. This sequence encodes CASSKSKGIGQGRDYEQYF.

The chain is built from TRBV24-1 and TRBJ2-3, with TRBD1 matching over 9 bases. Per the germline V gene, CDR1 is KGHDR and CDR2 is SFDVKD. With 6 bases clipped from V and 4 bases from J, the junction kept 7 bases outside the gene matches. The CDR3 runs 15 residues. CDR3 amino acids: CATSTGTGFADTQYF. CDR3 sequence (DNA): TGTGCCACCAGTACCGGGACAGGGTTTGCAGATACGCAGTATTTT.